This passage covers 5 T cell receptor beta chains from one sample sequenced in a study of PD-L1 blockade in urothelial cancer. Here immunoSEQ multiplex PCR was the method, and the copy in TCRdb shows in-frame clones only, minus some. The top ten clones hold approximately 7.1% of a sample with tens of thousands of clones, approximately 86% of them seen once. Noted time point: pretreatment peripheral blood. Sequencing used PBMCs, obtained around atezolizumab (anti-PD-L1) treatment. The receptor source for this set is a man aged 35-49 years with urothelial cancer.

The chain recombines TRBV6-5 with TRBJ2-2, with a tentative D call TRBD1 (6 bases). The V and J ends lost 2 bases and 0 bases respectively, with 10 bases between them. Germline CDR1 reads MNHEY; CDR2 reads SVGAGI. The CDR3 is 16 residues long. In DNA, the CDR3 is TGTGCCAGCAGTTACCTACAGGGTCCGAACACCGGGGAGCTGTTTTTT. Translation: CASSYLQGPNTGELFF.

The chain combines TRBV5-8 with TRBJ2-1, with a tentative D call TRBD2 (6 bases). Germline assignment: CDR1 SGHTS and CDR2 YDEGEE. This CDR3 spans 16 amino acids. V was shortened by 0 bases and J by 4 bases, with 14 bases between the two germline ends. The CDR3 loop is CASSLGRGVRYNEQFF. The CDR3 DNA sequence: TGTGCCAGCAGCTTGGGGCGCGGGGTGAGGTACAATGAGCAGTTCTTC.

The chain has TRBV28 and TRBJ2-7; D is perhaps TRBD2 (5 bases). V dropped 1 base and J dropped 3 bases, with 10 bases sitting between them. The CDR3 length is 14 residues. Germline CDR1 is MDHEN and CDR2 is SYDVKM. In DNA form, the CDR3 reads TGTGCCAGCAGTTTATCGGGGAAGGACTACGAGCAGTACTTC. Its protein is CASSLSGKDYEQYF. Looking up the rest from reference TRBV28 and TRBJ2-7 gives the full variable domain: DVKVTQSSRYLVKRTGEKVFLECVQDMDHENMFWYRQDPGLGLRLIYFSYDVKMKEKGDIPEGYSVSREKKERFSLILESASTNQTSMYLCASSLSGKDYEQYFGPGTRLTVT.

V is TRBV27 and J is TRBJ2-2; D is uncertain. This CDR3 contains 13 residues. Germline-derived CDR1 and CDR2 are MNHEY and SMNVEV (reference sequence). V lost 2 bases and J lost 4, with 5 bases in between. The CDR3 reads CASSLTVTGELFF. The DNA for the CDR3 is TGTGCCAGCAGTTTAACGGTCACCGGGGAGCTGTTTTTT.

The chain joins TRBV28 to TRBJ1-1; D may be TRBD1 (6 bases). CDR1 and CDR2 (germline): MDHEN, SYDVKM. The ends were cut back, 8 bases at V and 0 bases at J, with 13 bases in the middle. The CDR3 runs to 14 residues. CDR3: CASGGGAMNTEAFF. As DNA, the CDR3 is TGTGCCAGCGGCGGGGGGGCAATGAACACTGAAGCTTTCTTT.